This paragraph covers one TCR beta chain sequence. Germline-derived CDR1 and CDR2 are KGHDR and SFDVKD. The CDR3 totals 14 residues. Trimming took 7 bases from V and 1 from J; bases not matched to a gene: 5. These data are taken from a study of blood T cell repertoires in COVID-19. Sequenced by immunoSEQ multiplex PCR; TCRdb stores in-frame clones only, minus some. The sample holds 90,000 to 100,000 clones, 75% to 95% seen once. Source material: peripheral blood. The chain couples TRBV24-1 to TRBJ1-1, with 7 bases identical to TRBD1. This TCR came from a middle-aged man with acute or convalescent COVID-19. The CDR3, as DNA: TGTGCCACCAGACCCGGGACAGAGAACACTGAAGCTTTCTTT. Translated: CATRPGTENTEAFF.